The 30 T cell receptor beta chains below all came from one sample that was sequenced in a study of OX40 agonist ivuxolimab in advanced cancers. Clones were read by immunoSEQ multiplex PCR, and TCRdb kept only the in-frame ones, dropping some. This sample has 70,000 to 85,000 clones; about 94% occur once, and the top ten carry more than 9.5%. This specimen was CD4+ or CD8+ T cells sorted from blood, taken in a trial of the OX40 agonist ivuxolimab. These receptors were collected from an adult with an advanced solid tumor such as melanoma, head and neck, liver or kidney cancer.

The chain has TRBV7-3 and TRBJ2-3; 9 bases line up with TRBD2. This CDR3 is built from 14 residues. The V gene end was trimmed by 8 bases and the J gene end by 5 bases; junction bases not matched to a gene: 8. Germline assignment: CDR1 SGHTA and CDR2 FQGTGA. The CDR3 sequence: CASALSGSQDTQYF. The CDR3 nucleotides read TGTGCCAGCGCCCTTAGCGGGAGTCAAGATACGCAGTATTTT.

The CDR3 coding sequence is TGTGCCAGCAGTTTAAGCGCGGGAGGTCACGAGCAGTACTTC. Its translation is CASSLSAGGHEQYF. The gene calls are TRBV27 and TRBJ2-7; 8 bases are a match to TRBD2. This CDR3 is built from 14 residues. Germline CDR1 and CDR2: MNHEY and SMNVEV (reference sequence). V gave up 2 bases and J gave up 5 bases; unmatched junction bases: 5.

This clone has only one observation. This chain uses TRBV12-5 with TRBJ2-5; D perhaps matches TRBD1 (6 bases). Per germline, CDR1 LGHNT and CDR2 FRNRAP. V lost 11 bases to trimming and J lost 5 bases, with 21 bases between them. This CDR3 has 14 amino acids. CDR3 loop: CARDWQGSYETQYF. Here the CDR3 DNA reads TGTGCTCGCGACTGGCAGGGGAGTTACGAGACCCAGTACTTC.

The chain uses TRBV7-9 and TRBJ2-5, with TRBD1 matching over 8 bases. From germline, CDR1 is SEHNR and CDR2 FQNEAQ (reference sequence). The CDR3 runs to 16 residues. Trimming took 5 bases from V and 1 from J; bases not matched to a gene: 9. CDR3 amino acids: CASSLPRTGSQETQYF. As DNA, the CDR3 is TGTGCCAGCAGCCTGCCCCGGACAGGGAGCCAAGAGACCCAGTACTTC.

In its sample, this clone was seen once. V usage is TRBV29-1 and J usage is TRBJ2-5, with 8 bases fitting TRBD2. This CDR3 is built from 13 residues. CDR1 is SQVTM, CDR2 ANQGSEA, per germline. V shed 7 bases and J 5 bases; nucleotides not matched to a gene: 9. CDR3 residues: CSDRAGVDETQYF. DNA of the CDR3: TGCAGCGATCGAGCGGGAGTGGATGAGACCCAGTACTTC.

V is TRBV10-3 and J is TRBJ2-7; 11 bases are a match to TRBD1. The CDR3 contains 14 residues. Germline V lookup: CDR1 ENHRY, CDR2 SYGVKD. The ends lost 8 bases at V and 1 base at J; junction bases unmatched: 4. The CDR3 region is CAIRWDRGSYEQYF. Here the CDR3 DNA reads TGTGCCATCCGATGGGACAGGGGGTCCTACGAGCAGTACTTC.

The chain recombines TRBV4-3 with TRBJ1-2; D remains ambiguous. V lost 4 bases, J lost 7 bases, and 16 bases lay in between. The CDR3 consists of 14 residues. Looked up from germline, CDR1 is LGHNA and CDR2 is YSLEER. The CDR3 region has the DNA TGCGCCAGCAGCCCTTATTCGGGAGACTCTGGCTACACCTTC. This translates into CASSPYSGDSGYTF.

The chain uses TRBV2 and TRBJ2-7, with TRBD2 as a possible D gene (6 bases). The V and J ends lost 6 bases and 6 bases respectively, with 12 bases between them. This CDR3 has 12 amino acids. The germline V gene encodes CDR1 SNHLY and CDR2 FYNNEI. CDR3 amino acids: CASRTSPVEQYF. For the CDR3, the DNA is TGTGCCAGCAGGACTAGTCCGGTCGAGCAGTACTTC.

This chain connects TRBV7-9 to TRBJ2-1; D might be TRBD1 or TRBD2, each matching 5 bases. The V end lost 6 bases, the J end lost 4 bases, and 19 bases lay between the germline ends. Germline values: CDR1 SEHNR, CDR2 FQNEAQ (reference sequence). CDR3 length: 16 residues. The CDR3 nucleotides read TGTGCCAGCAGACCCCCCGGGACCGTGCAATACAATGAGCAGTTCTTC. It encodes CASRPPGTVQYNEQFF.

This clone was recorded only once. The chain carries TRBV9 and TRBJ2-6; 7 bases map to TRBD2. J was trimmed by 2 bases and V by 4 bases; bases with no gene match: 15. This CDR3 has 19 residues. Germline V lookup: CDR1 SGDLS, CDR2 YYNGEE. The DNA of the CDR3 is TGTGCCAGCAGCCCCTGGGGGGGGTTTAAACCCCCTGGGGCCAACGTCCTGACTTTC. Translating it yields CASSPWGGFKPPGANVLTF.

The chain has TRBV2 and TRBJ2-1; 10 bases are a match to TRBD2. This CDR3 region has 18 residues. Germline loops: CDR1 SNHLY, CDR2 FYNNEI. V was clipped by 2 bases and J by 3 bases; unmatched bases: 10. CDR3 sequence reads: CASSESASGSYLYNEQFF. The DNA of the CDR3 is TGTGCCAGCAGTGAATCGGCTAGCGGGAGTTACCTCTACAATGAGCAGTTCTTC.

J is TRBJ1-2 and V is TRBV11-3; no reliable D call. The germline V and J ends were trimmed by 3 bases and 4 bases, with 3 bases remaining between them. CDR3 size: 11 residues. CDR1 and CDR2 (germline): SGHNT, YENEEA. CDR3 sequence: CASSLGYGYTF. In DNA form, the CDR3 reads TGTGCCAGCAGCTTGGGCTATGGCTACACCTTC.

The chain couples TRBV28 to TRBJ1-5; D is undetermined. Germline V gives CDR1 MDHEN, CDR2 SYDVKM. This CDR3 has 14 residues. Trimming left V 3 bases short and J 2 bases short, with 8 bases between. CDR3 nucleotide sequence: TGTGCCAGCAGTTTGTTCTTGGGCAATCAGCCCCAGCATTTT. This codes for CASSLFLGNQPQHF.

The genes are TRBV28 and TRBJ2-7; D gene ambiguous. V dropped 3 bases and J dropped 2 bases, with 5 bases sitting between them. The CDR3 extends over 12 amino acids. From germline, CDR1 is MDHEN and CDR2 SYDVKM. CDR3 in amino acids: CASSLSTYEQYF. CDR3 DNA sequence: TGTGCCAGCAGTTTGAGTACCTACGAGCAGTACTTC.

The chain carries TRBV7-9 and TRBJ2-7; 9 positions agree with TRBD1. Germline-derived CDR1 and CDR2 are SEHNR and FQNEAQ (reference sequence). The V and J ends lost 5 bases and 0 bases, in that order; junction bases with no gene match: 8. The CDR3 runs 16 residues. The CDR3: CASSEWDRENSYEQYF. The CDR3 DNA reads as TGTGCCAGCAGCGAATGGGACAGGGAAAACTCCTACGAGCAGTACTTC.

Here the CDR3 DNA reads TGTGCCAGCAGCTTAGCTGCGGATCTGGAGACCTACGAGCAGTACTTC. It is translated as CASSLAADLETYEQYF. This chain uses TRBV7-9 with TRBJ2-7, with D hard to call. V was pared by 0 bases and J by 2 bases, with 14 bases between. The CDR3 is 16 residues long. The V gene's germline CDR1 is SEHNR and CDR2 FQNEAQ (reference sequence).

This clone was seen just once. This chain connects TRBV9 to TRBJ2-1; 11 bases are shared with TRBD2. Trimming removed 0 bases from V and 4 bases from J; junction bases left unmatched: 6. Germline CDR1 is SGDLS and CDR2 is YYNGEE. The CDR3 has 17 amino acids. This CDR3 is CASSVAPTSGTYNEQFF. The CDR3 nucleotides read TGTGCCAGCAGCGTAGCCCCGACTAGCGGGACGTACAATGAGCAGTTCTTC.

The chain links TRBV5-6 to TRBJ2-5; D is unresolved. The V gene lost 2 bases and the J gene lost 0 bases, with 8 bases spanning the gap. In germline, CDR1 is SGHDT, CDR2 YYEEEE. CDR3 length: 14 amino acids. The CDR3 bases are TGTGCCAGCAGCTTTTGGCGGAACCAAGAGACCCAGTACTTC. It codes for CASSFWRNQETQYF.

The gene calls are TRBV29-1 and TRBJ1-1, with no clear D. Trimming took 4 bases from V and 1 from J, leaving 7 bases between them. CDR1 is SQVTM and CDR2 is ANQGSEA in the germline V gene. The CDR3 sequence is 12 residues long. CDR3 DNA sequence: TGCAGCGTTGTTTTGCAGAACACTGAAGCTTTCTTT. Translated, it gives CSVVLQNTEAFF.

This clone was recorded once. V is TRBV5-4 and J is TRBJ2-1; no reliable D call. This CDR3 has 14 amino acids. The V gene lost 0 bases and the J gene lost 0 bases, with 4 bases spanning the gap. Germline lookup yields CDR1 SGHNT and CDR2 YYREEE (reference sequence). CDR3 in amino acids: CASSLESSYNEQFF. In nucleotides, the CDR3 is TGTGCCAGCAGCTTGGAGAGCTCCTACAATGAGCAGTTCTTC.

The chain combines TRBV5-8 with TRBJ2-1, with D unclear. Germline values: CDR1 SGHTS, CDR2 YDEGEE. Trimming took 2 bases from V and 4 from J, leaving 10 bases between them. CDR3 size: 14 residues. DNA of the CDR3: TGTGCCAGCAGCTTTCAACCACAATACAATGAGCAGTTCTTC. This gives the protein CASSFQPQYNEQFF.

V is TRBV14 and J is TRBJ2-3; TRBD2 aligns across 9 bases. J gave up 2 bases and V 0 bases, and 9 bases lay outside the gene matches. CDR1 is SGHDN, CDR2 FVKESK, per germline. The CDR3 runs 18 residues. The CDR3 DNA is TGTGCCAGCAGCCAAGACCTAGCGGGACCGGATTACACAGATACGCAGTATTTT. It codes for CASSQDLAGPDYTDTQYF.

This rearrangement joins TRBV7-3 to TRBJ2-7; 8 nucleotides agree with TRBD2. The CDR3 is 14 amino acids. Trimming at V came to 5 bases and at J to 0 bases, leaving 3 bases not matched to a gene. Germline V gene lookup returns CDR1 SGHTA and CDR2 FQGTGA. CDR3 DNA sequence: TGTGCCAGCAGCCCTAGCGGGTTCTCCTACGAGCAGTACTTC. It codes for CASSPSGFSYEQYF. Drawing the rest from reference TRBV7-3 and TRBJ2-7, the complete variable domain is GAGVSQTPSNKVTEKGKYVELRCDPISGHTALYWYRQSLGQGPEFLIYFQGTGAADDSGLPNDRFFAVRPEGSVSTLKIQRTERGDSAVYLCASSPSGFSYEQYFGPGTRLTVT.

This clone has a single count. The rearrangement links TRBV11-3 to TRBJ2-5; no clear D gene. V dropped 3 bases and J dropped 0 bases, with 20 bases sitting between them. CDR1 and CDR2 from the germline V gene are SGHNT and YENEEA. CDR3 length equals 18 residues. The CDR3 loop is CASSLYPETSAYQETQYF. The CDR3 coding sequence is TGTGCCAGCAGCTTGTATCCCGAAACGAGCGCCTACCAAGAGACCCAGTACTTC. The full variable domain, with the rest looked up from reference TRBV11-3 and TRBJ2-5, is EAGVVQSPRYKIIEKKQPVAFWCNPISGHNTLYWYLQNLGQGPELLIRYENEEAVDDSQLPKDRFSAERLKGVDSTLKIQPAELGDSAVYLCASSLYPETSAYQETQYFGPGTRLLVL.

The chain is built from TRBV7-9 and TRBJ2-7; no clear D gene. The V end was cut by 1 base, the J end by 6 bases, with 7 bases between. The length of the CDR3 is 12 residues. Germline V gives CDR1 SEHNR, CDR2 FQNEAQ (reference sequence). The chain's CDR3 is CASSLGEGEQYF. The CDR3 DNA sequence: TGTGCCAGCAGCTTAGGGGAAGGCGAGCAGTACTTC. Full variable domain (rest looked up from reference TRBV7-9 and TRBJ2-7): DTGVSQNPRHKITKRGQNVTFRCDPISEHNRLYWYRQTLGQGPEFLTYFQNEAQLEKSRLLSDRFSAERPKGSFSTLEIQRTEQGDSAMYLCASSLGEGEQYFGPGTRLTVT.

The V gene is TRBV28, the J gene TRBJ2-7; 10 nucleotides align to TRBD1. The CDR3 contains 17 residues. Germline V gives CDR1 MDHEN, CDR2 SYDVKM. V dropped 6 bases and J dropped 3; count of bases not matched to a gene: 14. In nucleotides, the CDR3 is TGTGCCAGCAGGTCCCCGGGACAGGGGAGGCAAGACTACGAGCAGTACTTC. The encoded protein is CASRSPGQGRQDYEQYF.

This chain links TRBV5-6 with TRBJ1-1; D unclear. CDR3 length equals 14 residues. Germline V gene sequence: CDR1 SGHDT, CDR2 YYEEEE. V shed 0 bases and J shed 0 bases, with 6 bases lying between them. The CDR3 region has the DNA TGTGCCAGCAGCTTGGGTCCGTTGAACACTGAAGCTTTCTTT. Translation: CASSLGPLNTEAFF.

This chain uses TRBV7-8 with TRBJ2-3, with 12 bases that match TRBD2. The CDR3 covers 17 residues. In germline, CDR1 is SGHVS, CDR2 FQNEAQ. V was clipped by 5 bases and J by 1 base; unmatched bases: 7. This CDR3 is CASSTRLAGAGTDTQYF. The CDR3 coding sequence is TGTGCCAGCAGCACCAGACTAGCGGGAGCCGGCACAGATACGCAGTATTTT.

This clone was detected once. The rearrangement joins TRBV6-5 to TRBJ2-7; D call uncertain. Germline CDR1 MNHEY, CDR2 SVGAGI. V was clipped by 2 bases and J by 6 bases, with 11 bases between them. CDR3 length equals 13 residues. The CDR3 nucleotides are TGTGCCAGCAGTTACGACGCCAGAGGCGAGCAGTACTTC. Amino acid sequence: CASSYDARGEQYF.

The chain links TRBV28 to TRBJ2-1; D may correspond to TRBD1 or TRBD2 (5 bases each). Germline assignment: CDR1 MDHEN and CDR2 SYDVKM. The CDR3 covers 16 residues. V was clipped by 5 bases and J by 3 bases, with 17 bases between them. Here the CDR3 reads CASSPLGQEIYNEQFF. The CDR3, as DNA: TGTGCCAGCAGTCCACTAGGACAAGAGATCTACAATGAGCAGTTCTTC. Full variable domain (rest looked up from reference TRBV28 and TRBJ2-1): DVKVTQSSRYLVKRTGEKVFLECVQDMDHENMFWYRQDPGLGLRLIYFSYDVKMKEKGDIPEGYSVSREKKERFSLILESASTNQTSMYLCASSPLGQEIYNEQFFGPGTRLTVL.